This T cell receptor (beta chain) was identified during a study of T cell repertoires in cytomegalovirus infection. Of note for this clonotype: What it recognizes is unknown.

This CDR3 region has 15 residues. J was trimmed by 3 bases and V by 2 bases; bases with no gene match: 7. Germline CDR1 reads ENHRY; CDR2 reads SYGVKD. TCRdb passed the reads through MiXCR, listing each CDR3 protein once. The table has about 920,000 distinct CDR3 sequences, less than 40% seen once. The sequence was collected from a human donor in good health (CMV status not recorded). Some clones in this sample may be carry-over from other donors' samples. Sequenced here: cultured CD8+ T cells from PBMCs, sampled from culture after CMV antigen stimulation. The V gene is TRBV10-3, the J gene TRBJ2-7; 7 nucleotides line up with TRBD1. The CDR3 region has the DNA TGTGCCATCAGTGAGCGAGGGACAGTGAACTACGAGCAGTACTTC. As protein: CAISERGTVNYEQYF.